The clone carrying this T cell receptor beta chain has a count of ten or more. Looked up from germline, CDR1 is SGHRS and CDR2 is YFSETQ. The CDR3 extends over 19 amino acids. Trimming stripped 4 bases from V and 0 bases from J, with 23 bases between. This specimen belongs to a study of T cells in Graves' hyperthyroidism and ophthalmopathy. From RNA transcripts, TCR beta CDR3 regions were amplified. First-round RT-PCR targeting the TCR CDR3 was performed with the HTBI primer set. TCRdb re-analysed the multiplex PCR reads in MiXCR, keeping a single row per CDR3 protein. The sample shows 400,000 to 500,000 distinct CDR3 sequences, roughly 14% of them seen only once.

The receptor was derived from a woman under 30 with Graves' hyperthyroidism. The chain combines TRBV5-1 with TRBJ2-1; D tentatively reads TRBD1 or TRBD2 (5 bases each). Input material: blood. CDR3 sequence: CASSLLGAGQRSSYNEQFF. The CDR3 DNA follows: TGCGCCAGCAGCCTGCTCGGGGCTGGGCAGAGGAGCTCCTACAATGAGCAGTTCTTC. Supplemented by reference TRBV5-1 and TRBJ2-1, the full variable domain reads KAGVTQTPRYLIKTRGQQVTLSCSPISGHRSVSWYQQTPGQGLQFLFEYFSETQRNKGNFPGRFSGRQFSNSRSEMNVSTLELGDSALYLCASSLLGAGQRSSYNEQFFGPGTRLTVL.